A single sample is the source of the 11 T cell receptor beta chains below, sequenced in a study of blood T cells in healthy people across ages. For the second PCR, which ran for about 6 to 11 cycles, a sample-barcoded 5' primer and a J-beta primer mix were used. Each CDR3 protein gets one entry after TCRdb re-called the 5' RACE reads with MiXCR. The sample includes 2 million or so distinct CDR3 sequences, roughly 50% seen only once; the top ten take more than 2%. The sample was blood. The receptors shown here come from a woman between 35 and 50 years old in good health.

V and J are TRBV2 and TRBJ2-1; 8 nucleotides line up with TRBD2. The V gene end was trimmed by 5 bases and the J gene end by 5 bases; junction bases not matched to a gene: 2. The CDR3 covers 13 residues. Per germline, CDR1 SNHLY and CDR2 FYNNEI. The CDR3 sequence is CASSLLADNEQFF. The CDR3 DNA follows: TGTGCCAGCAGTTTACTAGCGGACAATGAGCAGTTCTTC.

This sequence joins TRBV6-2 or TRBV6-3 and TRBJ1-5; D might be TRBD1 (5 bases). The V and J ends lost 1 base and 1 base respectively, with 14 bases between them. The germline V gene encodes CDR1 MNHEY and CDR2 SVGEGT. CDR3 length: 17 residues. The CDR3 loop reads CASSYFPRGGSNQPQHF. Written as DNA, the CDR3 is TGTGCCAGCAGTTACTTCCCAAGGGGTGGAAGCAATCAGCCCCAGCATTTT.

This rearrangement joins TRBV12-5 to TRBJ2-7, with D possibly matching TRBD2 (5 bases). V was pared by 5 bases and J by 7 bases, with 15 bases between. The CDR3 spans 13 residues. Germline CDR1 reads LGHNT; CDR2 reads FRNRAP. The CDR3 DNA sequence: TGTGCTAGTGGTCCGGGGTCCTACAATGAGCAGTACTTC. As protein: CASGPGSYNEQYF. Together with reference TRBV12-5 and TRBJ2-7, the CDR3 gives the full variable domain: DARVTQTPRHKVTEMGQEVTMRCQPILGHNTVFWYRQTMMQGLELLAYFRNRAPLDDSGMPKDRFSAEMPDATLATLKIQPSEPRDSAVYFCASGPGSYNEQYFGPGTRLTVT.

This clonotype was counted many times. J is TRBJ2-1 and V is TRBV6-4, with 7 bases identical to TRBD1. V lost 3 bases, J lost 7 bases, and 3 bases stayed unmatched. CDR1 and CDR2 from the germline V gene are MRHNA and SNTAGT. The CDR3 has 13 residues. CDR3 sequence: CASSEGTENEQFF. CDR3 coding DNA: TGTGCCAGCAGTGAAGGGACAGAAAATGAGCAGTTCTTC.

This clonotype was recorded a few times. The chain couples TRBV7-2 to TRBJ1-2; D unclear. Germline V gene lookup returns CDR1 SGHTA and CDR2 FQGNSA. V was pared by 6 bases and J by 4 bases, with 18 bases between. The CDR3 covers 15 residues. The CDR3 DNA reads TGTGCCAGCAGTTTTACTCGACAAACTTCCTATGGCTACACCTTC. Translation: CASSFTRQTSYGYTF. The full variable domain, rest sourced from reference TRBV7-2 and TRBJ1-2, is GAGVSQSPSNKVTEKGKDVELRCDPISGHTALYWYRQSLGQGLEFLIYFQGNSAPDKSGLPSDRFSAERTGGSVSTLTIQRTQQEDSAVYLCASSFTRQTSYGYTFGSGTRLTVV.

This chain connects TRBV4-1 to TRBJ1-2, with D uncertain. The V end lost 0 bases, the J end lost 4 bases, and 12 bases lay between the germline ends. CDR1 and CDR2 (germline): MGHRA, YSYEKL. This CDR3 has 15 residues. The CDR3 is CASSQDLRDPYGYTF. The CDR3 DNA is TGCGCCAGCAGCCAAGATCTAAGAGACCCCTATGGCTACACCTTC.

V usage is TRBV12-3 or TRBV12-4 and J usage is TRBJ1-6, with D possibly matching TRBD1 (6 bases). With 8 bases removed from V and 5 bases from J, the gap between germline ends came to 16 bases. The CDR3 consists of 15 residues. In nucleotides, the CDR3 is TGTGCCAGCGCTGACAGGCGCCCAAATAATTCACCCCTCCACTTT. It is translated as CASADRRPNNSPLHF.

The chain is built from TRBV10-3 and TRBJ1-2; 7 nucleotides agree with TRBD1. Trimming cost V 11 bases and J 3 bases; bases outside gene matches: 3. This CDR3 is 11 amino acids long. Germline loops: CDR1 ENHRY, CDR2 SYGVKD. CDR3 loop: CAAGQDYGYTF. The CDR3 DNA reads TGTGCCGCCGGACAGGACTATGGCTACACCTTC.

The rearrangement uses TRBV6-2 or TRBV6-3 and TRBJ2-4; 8 bases fit TRBD2. Germline trimming cut 3 bases from V and 5 bases from J; bases unmatched to any gene: 6. Germline CDR1 is MNHEY and CDR2 is SVGEGT. This CDR3 comprises 15 residues. This CDR3 is CASSYTGGRENIQYF. CDR3 in DNA: TGTGCCAGCAGTTATACGGGAGGGAGGGAAAACATTCAGTACTTC.

The chain carries TRBV20-1 and TRBJ2-1; D may be TRBD2 (6 bases). The CDR3 runs 14 residues. V was clipped by 3 bases and J by 0 bases, with 9 bases between them. Germline CDR1 reads DFQATT; CDR2 reads SNEGSKA (reference sequence). CDR3 bases: TGCAGTGCTAGTCCCGGGAGCTCCTACAATGAGCAGTTCTTC. This translates into CSASPGSSYNEQFF.

This clonotype showed up just a few times. The chain has TRBV12-3 or TRBV12-4 and TRBJ1-5, with 7 bases identical to TRBD1. This CDR3 contains 12 residues. The J segment lost 4 bases and the V segment lost 7 bases, leaving 1 base of the junction unmatched. This chain's CDR3 is CASTQGNQPQHF. DNA for the CDR3: TGTGCCAGCACACAGGGGAATCAGCCCCAGCATTTT.